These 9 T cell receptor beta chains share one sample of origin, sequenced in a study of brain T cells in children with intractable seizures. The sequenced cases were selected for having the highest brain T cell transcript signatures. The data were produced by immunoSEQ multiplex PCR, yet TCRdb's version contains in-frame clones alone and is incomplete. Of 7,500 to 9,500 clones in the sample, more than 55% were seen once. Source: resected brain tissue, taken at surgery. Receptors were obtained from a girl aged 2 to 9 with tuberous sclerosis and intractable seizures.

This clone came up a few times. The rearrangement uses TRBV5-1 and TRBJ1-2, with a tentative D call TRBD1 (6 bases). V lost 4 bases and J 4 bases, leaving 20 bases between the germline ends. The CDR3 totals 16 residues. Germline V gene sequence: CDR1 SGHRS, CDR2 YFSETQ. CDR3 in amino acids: CASSPAADRAFYGYTF. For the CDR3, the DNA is TGCGCCAGCAGCCCGGCCGCGGACAGAGCTTTCTATGGCTACACCTTC. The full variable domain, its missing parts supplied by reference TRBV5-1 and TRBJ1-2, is KAGVTQTPRYLIKTRGQQVTLSCSPISGHRSVSWYQQTPGQGLQFLFEYFSETQRNKGNFPGRFSGRQFSNSRSEMNVSTLELGDSALYLCASSPAADRAFYGYTFGSGTRLTVV.

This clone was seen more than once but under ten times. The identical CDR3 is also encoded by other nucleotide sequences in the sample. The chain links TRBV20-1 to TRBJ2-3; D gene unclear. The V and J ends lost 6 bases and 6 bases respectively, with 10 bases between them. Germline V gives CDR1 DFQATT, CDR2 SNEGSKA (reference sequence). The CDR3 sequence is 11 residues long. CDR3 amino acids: CSAPSWDTQYF. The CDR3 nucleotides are TGCAGTGCCCCCTCGTGGGATACGCAGTATTTT.

The CDR3 DNA reads TGTGCCAGCAGTACGGAGGTGAACACCGGGGAGCTGTTTTTT. It encodes CASSTEVNTGELFF. The genes are TRBV6-2 or TRBV6-3 and TRBJ2-2, with TRBD2 as a possible D gene (5 bases). In germline, CDR1 is MNHEY, CDR2 SVGEGT. Between the trimmed V and J ends, which lost 5 bases and 1 base, there was a span of 8 bases. The CDR3 sequence is 14 residues long.

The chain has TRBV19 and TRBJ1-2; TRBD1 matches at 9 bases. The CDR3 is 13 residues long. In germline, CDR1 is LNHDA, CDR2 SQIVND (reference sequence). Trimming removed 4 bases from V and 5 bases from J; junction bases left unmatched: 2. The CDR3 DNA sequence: TGTGCCAGTAGTAGGGACAGGGAGTATGGCTACACCTTC. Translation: CASSRDREYGYTF.

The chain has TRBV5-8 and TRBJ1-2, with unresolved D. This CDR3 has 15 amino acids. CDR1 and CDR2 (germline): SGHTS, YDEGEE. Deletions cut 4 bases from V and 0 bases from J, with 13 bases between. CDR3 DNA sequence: TGTGCCAGCAGCCCGCGGGCAGAAGCTAACTATGGCTACACCTTC. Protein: CASSPRAEANYGYTF.

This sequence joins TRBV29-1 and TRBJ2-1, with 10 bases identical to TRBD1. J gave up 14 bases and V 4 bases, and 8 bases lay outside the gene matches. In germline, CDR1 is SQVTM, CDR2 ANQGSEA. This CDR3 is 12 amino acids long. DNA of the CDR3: TGCAGCGTTGGATGGACAGGGGGTAAGGAGTTCTTC. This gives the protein CSVGWTGGKEFF.

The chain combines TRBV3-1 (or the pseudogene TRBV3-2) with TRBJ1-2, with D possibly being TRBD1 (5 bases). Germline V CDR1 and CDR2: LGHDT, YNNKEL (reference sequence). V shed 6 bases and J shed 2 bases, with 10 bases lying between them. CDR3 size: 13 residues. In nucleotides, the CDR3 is TGTGCCAGCAGGGGACTGCTGAACTATGGCTACACCTTC. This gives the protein CASRGLLNYGYTF.

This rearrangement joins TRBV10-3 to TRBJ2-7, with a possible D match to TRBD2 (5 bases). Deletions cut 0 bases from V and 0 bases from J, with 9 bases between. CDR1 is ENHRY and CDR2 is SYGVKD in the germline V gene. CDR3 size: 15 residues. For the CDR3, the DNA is TGTGCCATCAGTGAGTCGCGGGTGACCTCCTACGAGCAGTACTTC. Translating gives CAISESRVTSYEQYF.

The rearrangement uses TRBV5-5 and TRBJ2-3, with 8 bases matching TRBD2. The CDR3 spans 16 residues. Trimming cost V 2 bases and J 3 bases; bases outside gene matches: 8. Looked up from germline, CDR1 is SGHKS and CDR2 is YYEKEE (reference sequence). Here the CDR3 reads CASSFFSGGQTDTQYF. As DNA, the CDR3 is TGTGCCAGCAGCTTTTTCAGCGGGGGTCAAACAGATACGCAGTATTTT.